A single sample is the source of the 32 T cell receptor beta chains below, sequenced in a study of blood T cell repertoires in COVID-19. The method was immunoSEQ multiplex PCR; TCRdb's version includes in-frame clones alone and lacks a portion of them. The repertoire holds around 300,000 clones, with around 87% as singletons. The sequencing sample was made of PBMCs or T cells enriched from blood (not recorded which). Every receptor here comes from a woman aged 18-35 years who had recovered from COVID-19.

CDR3 nucleotides: TGTGCCAGCAGGAGCGGACAGGGCTTGAACACTGAAGCTTTCTTT. It codes for CASRSGQGLNTEAFF. The chain combines TRBV6-5 with TRBJ1-1; 8 nucleotides match TRBD1. Germline V CDR1 and CDR2: MNHEY, SVGAGI. V lost 6 bases to trimming and J lost 0 bases; unmatched junction nucleotides: 6. This CDR3 region has 15 residues.

The genes are TRBV5-1 and TRBJ1-3; D uncertain. This CDR3 has 14 residues. Between the trimmed V and J ends, which lost 0 bases and 4 bases, there was a span of 8 bases. Germline V lookup: CDR1 SGHRS, CDR2 YFSETQ. The CDR3 region is CASSLAGVGNTIYF. In nucleotides, the CDR3 is TGCGCCAGCAGCTTGGCCGGGGTCGGAAACACCATATATTTT.

The V call is TRBV5-4, the J call TRBJ2-7, with 8 bases fitting TRBD2. The germline V gene has CDR1 SGHNT and CDR2 YYREEE (reference sequence). J was trimmed by 1 base and V by 1 base; bases with no gene match: 7. This CDR3 has 16 residues. CDR3 sequence (DNA): TGTGCCAGCAGCTTGATTGGAGCGGGGGTGTCCTACGAGCAGTACTTC. Residues: CASSLIGAGVSYEQYF.

The chain combines TRBV3-1 (or the pseudogene TRBV3-2) with TRBJ2-2; a weak D match, TRBD1 (6 bases). This CDR3 has 12 amino acids. Germline V gene sequence: CDR1 LGHDT, CDR2 YNNKEL (reference sequence). Trimming removed 8 bases at V and 7 bases at J, with 11 bases between. The CDR3: CASGGRDGELFF. CDR3 coding DNA: TGTGCCAGCGGGGGCCGAGACGGGGAGCTGTTTTTT.

The chain uses TRBV7-3 and TRBJ2-3; D is possibly TRBD1 (6 bases). This CDR3 has 18 residues. V shed 1 base and J shed 5 bases, with 22 bases lying between them. The germline V gene has CDR1 SGHTA and CDR2 FQGTGA. Here the CDR3 reads CASSLRFPGQGTGDTQYF. The CDR3, as DNA: TGTGCCAGCAGCTTAAGGTTCCCAGGGCAGGGGACGGGAGATACGCAGTATTTT.

The chain has TRBV28 and TRBJ2-3; D possibly corresponds to TRBD2 (5 bases). CDR1 is MDHEN, CDR2 SYDVKM, per germline. The V gene lost 6 bases and the J gene lost 4 bases, with 23 bases spanning the gap. This CDR3 region has 17 residues. The CDR3 loop reads CASSSLNSGGVADTQYF. The DNA for the CDR3 is TGTGCCAGCAGCTCCCTTAACTCAGGAGGCGTTGCAGATACGCAGTATTTT.

The V gene is TRBV23-1, the J gene TRBJ1-5; D gene ambiguous. TRBV23-1 is noted as an ORF with a role that remains uncertain. This CDR3 is 11 amino acids long. V lost 4 bases and J 6 bases, leaving 4 bases between the germline ends. The CDR3 DNA sequence: TGCGCCAGCAGTCGAGGTCAGCCCCAGCATTTT. Its protein product is CASSRGQPQHF.

This clone was picked up one time. V is TRBV7-2 and J is TRBJ2-3; the D gene is possibly TRBD2 (6 bases). Trimming pared 5 bases from V and 4 bases from J, leaving 16 bases between. The CDR3 length is 15 residues. CDR1 is SGHTA and CDR2 is FQGNSA in the germline V gene. CDR3 DNA: TGTGCCAGCAGCCTCGTTGGGGGGTCCCCAGATACGCAGTATTTT. Its protein product is CASSLVGGSPDTQYF.

This sequence joins TRBV7-9 and TRBJ1-1; 7 positions match TRBD1. The junction had 0 bases not matched to a gene; V was cut back by 2 bases and J by 3 bases. Germline CDR1 reads SEHNR; CDR2 reads FQNEAQ (reference sequence). CDR3 length equals 13 residues. The CDR3 loop is CASSLQGDTEAFF. The CDR3 DNA is TGTGCCAGCAGCTTACAGGGGGACACTGAAGCTTTCTTT.

V is TRBV14 and J is TRBJ2-7; D is ambiguous. The CDR3 is 13 amino acids. The germline V gene has CDR1 SGHDN and CDR2 FVKESK. V lost 1 base and J 13 bases, leaving 17 bases between the germline ends. The CDR3 region has the DNA TGTGCCAGCAGCCAAGCGGTGAACGGGTGGCGATACTTC. Its translation: CASSQAVNGWRYF.

Only one count was recorded for this clone. This rearrangement joins TRBV6-2 or TRBV6-3 to TRBJ1-6, with 9 bases identical to TRBD1. The germline V gene encodes CDR1 MNHEY and CDR2 SVGEGT. The CDR3 spans 16 residues. The trim removed 6 bases at V and 6 bases at J, leaving 9 bases unmatched. The CDR3, as DNA: TGTGCCAGCAGACCTACAGGGGGCGCCGGTAATTCACCCCTCCACTTT. Translated: CASRPTGGAGNSPLHF.

The rearrangement joins TRBV29-1 to TRBJ1-2; no clear D. Germline lookup yields CDR1 SQVTM and CDR2 ANQGSEA. The germline V and J ends were trimmed by 2 bases and 6 bases, with 7 bases remaining between them. There are 11 residues in the CDR3. This CDR3 is CSVELADGYTF. The CDR3 nucleotides are TGCAGCGTTGAATTGGCGGATGGCTACACCTTC. The full variable domain, rest sourced from reference TRBV29-1 and TRBJ1-2, is SAVISQKPSRDICQRGTSLTIQCQVDSQVTMMFWYRQQPGQSLTLIATANQGSEATYESGFVIDKFPISRPNLTFSTLTVSNMSPEDSSIYLCSVELADGYTFGSGTRLTVV.

Points on this clone: Additional DNA sequences in this sample encode the identical CDR3. J is TRBJ1-1 and V is TRBV12-3 or TRBV12-4; no reliable D call. The CDR3 contains 12 residues. V shed 9 bases and J shed 1 base, with 9 bases lying between them. This chain's CDR3 is CASSLRNTEAFF. The CDR3 coding sequence is TGTGCCAGTTCCCTCAGGAACACTGAAGCTTTCTTT.

The chain employs TRBV7-2 and TRBJ2-1; 9 nucleotides line up with TRBD2. The V and J ends lost 5 bases and 8 bases, in that order; junction bases with no gene match: 13. This CDR3 spans 16 amino acids. The germline gives CDR1 SGHTA, CDR2 FQGNSA. CDR3 sequence: CASSTLSGGLSDEQFF. The DNA of the CDR3 is TGTGCCAGCAGCACACTTAGCGGGGGATTGTCAGATGAGCAGTTCTTC.

This clone was detected a few times. This chain links TRBV5-1 with TRBJ2-1, with no clear D. Trimming pared 4 bases from V and 4 bases from J, leaving 18 bases between. CDR3 length equals 16 residues. Germline CDR1 is SGHRS and CDR2 is YFSETQ. DNA for the CDR3: TGCGCCAGCAGCCCGTCCAGACCGGAACAGTACAATGAGCAGTTCTTC. Protein sequence: CASSPSRPEQYNEQFF.

This clone appeared once. Here the CDR3 DNA reads TGTGCCAGTAGTTTCGGAATGGTAGCGGGGCCTTCCTCCTACGAGCAGTACTTC. Protein sequence: CASSFGMVAGPSSYEQYF. The chain has TRBV19 and TRBJ2-7; 8 nucleotides agree with TRBD2. CDR3 length equals 18 residues. In germline, CDR1 is LNHDA, CDR2 SQIVND (reference sequence). Trimming at V came to 5 bases and at J to 0 bases, leaving 15 bases not matched to a gene.

This chain joins TRBV11-2 and TRBJ1-1, with a weak D call TRBD1 (5 bases). V lost 1 base and J lost 5, with 14 bases in between. The length of the CDR3 is 15 residues. Germline loops: CDR1 SGHAT, CDR2 FQNNGV. The CDR3 region has the DNA TGTGCCAGCAGCTTAGGGGTTATAGGGGCAACTGAAGCTTTCTTT. It is translated as CASSLGVIGATEAFF.

The table lists this clone with a count of one. The V and J genes are TRBV5-4 and TRBJ2-5; 10 bases align to TRBD2. V was pared by 4 bases and J by 5 bases, with 11 bases of the junction left unmatched. The CDR3 consists of 16 residues. Germline V gives CDR1 SGHNT, CDR2 YYREEE (reference sequence). CDR3 region: CASSHISGGRGETQYF. The CDR3 DNA reads as TGTGCCAGCAGCCACATTAGCGGGGGGCGGGGTGAGACCCAGTACTTC. Full variable domain (rest looked up from reference TRBV5-4 and TRBJ2-5): ETGVTQSPTHLIKTRGQQVTLRCSSQSGHNTVSWYQQALGQGPQFIFQYYREEENGRGNFPPRFSGLQFPNYSSELNVNALELDDSALYLCASSHISGGRGETQYFGPGTRLLVL.

The CDR3 bases are TGCGCCAGCAGCTTGGCCTGGGGAGGGTGGTGGTACGAGCAGTACTTC. It encodes CASSLAWGGWWYEQYF. The chain joins TRBV5-1 to TRBJ2-7; 7 nucleotides align to TRBD2. The ends lost 0 bases at V and 4 bases at J; junction bases unmatched: 10. CDR1 and CDR2 (germline): SGHRS, YFSETQ. CDR3 length: 16 amino acids.

The rearrangement links TRBV7-8 to TRBJ2-7; a weak D match, TRBD2 (5 bases). The CDR3 length is 16 residues. V was clipped by 1 base and J by 0 bases, with 13 bases between them. The V gene's germline CDR1 is SGHVS and CDR2 FQNEAQ. CDR3 coding DNA: TGTGCCAGCAGCTTAGAGGACGGACTTTACTCCTACGAGCAGTACTTC. Translated, it gives CASSLEDGLYSYEQYF.

This clone was detected only once. The chain links TRBV3-1 (or the pseudogene TRBV3-2) to TRBJ1-6; TRBD1 aligns across 9 bases. CDR1 and CDR2 (germline): LGHDT, YNNKEL (reference sequence). The CDR3 length is 16 residues. V lost 2 bases to trimming and J lost 10 bases; unmatched junction nucleotides: 9. CDR3 protein: CASSQLPGQGQSPLHF. In DNA form, the CDR3 reads TGTGCCAGCAGCCAACTCCCGGGACAGGGACAGTCACCCCTCCACTTT.

The genes are TRBV7-9 and TRBJ2-1; 9 bases are a match to TRBD1. V shed 5 bases and J 6 bases; nucleotides not matched to a gene: 11. The germline CDR1 and CDR2 sequences are SEHNR and FQNEAQ (reference sequence). The CDR3 runs to 16 residues. The DNA for the CDR3 is TGTGCCAGCAGCCAACAACCCCGGGACAGGGTCAATGAGCAGTTCTTC. This encodes CASSQQPRDRVNEQFF. Supplemented by reference TRBV7-9 and TRBJ2-1, the full variable domain reads DTGVSQNPRHKITKRGQNVTFRCDPISEHNRLYWYRQTLGQGPEFLTYFQNEAQLEKSRLLSDRFSAERPKGSFSTLEIQRTEQGDSAMYLCASSQQPRDRVNEQFFGPGTRLTVL.

The CDR3 is CATRTPAESEAFF. CDR3 bases: TGTGCCACCCGGACACCTGCAGAAAGTGAAGCTTTCTTT. The chain is built from TRBV6-5 and TRBJ1-1, with D possibly matching TRBD1 (5 bases). Germline loops: CDR1 MNHEY, CDR2 SVGAGI. This CDR3 contains 13 residues. Between the trimmed V and J ends, which lost 10 bases and 7 bases, there was a span of 19 bases.

The V call is TRBV19, the J call TRBJ1-2; 7 bases align to TRBD1. The CDR3 is 14 residues long. J gave up 7 bases and V 3 bases, and 8 bases lay outside the gene matches. Looked up from germline, CDR1 is LNHDA and CDR2 is SQIVND (reference sequence). The CDR3 spells CASSIFWRQGGYTF. Here the CDR3 DNA reads TGTGCCAGTAGTATCTTTTGGAGACAGGGTGGCTACACCTTC.

There are a few counts of this clone. The chain joins TRBV18 to TRBJ1-4; TRBD1 agrees at 10 bases. Losses at the gene ends were 5 bases for V and 0 bases for J; bases not matched to a gene: 3. The CDR3 length is 16 residues. Germline CDR1 and CDR2: KGHSH and LQKENI. This chain's CDR3 is CASSDGQGATNEKLFF. CDR3 coding DNA: TGTGCCAGCTCAGACGGACAGGGGGCAACTAATGAAAAACTGTTTTTT.

Here the CDR3 reads CASSEGSLLAQSLHF. The CDR3 region has the DNA TGTGCCAGCAGTGAAGGGAGCTTGTTGGCTCAGTCCCTCCACTTT. J is TRBJ1-6 and V is TRBV6-1; D unclear. CDR3 length: 15 amino acids. Between the trimmed V and J ends, which lost 1 base and 14 bases, there was a span of 18 bases. The germline gives CDR1 MNHNS, CDR2 SASEGT.

This chain connects TRBV30 to TRBJ1-6; possible D gene TRBD1, 5 bases. The CDR3 has 14 residues. Trimming removed 2 bases at V and 7 bases at J, with 12 bases between. Germline V CDR1 and CDR2: GTSNPN, SVGIG (reference sequence). This chain's CDR3 is CAWSWSKGNSPLHF. DNA of the CDR3: TGTGCCTGGAGTTGGAGTAAGGGGAATTCACCCCTCCACTTT. The full variable domain, with the rest looked up from reference TRBV30 and TRBJ1-6, is SQTIHQWPATLVQPVGSPLSLECTVEGTSNPNLYWYRQAAGRGLQLLFYSVGIGQISSEVPQNLSASRPQDRQFILSSKKLLLSDSGFYLCAWSWSKGNSPLHFGNGTRLTVT.

As for this clone: The sample carries other DNA sequences with the same CDR3. The chain carries TRBV7-9 and TRBJ1-1; unclear D gene. Germline-derived CDR1 and CDR2 are SEHNR and FQNEAQ (reference sequence). V was shortened by 1 base and J by 1 base, with 7 bases between the two germline ends. This CDR3 has 14 residues. This chain's CDR3 is CASSLEWQNTEAFF. CDR3 nucleotide sequence: TGTGCCAGCAGCTTAGAATGGCAGAACACTGAAGCTTTCTTT.

This clone was seen only once. This rearrangement joins TRBV18 to TRBJ1-2, with D possibly TRBD1 on 6 matching bases. Germline V lookup: CDR1 KGHSH, CDR2 LQKENI. The CDR3 has 15 amino acids. V was shortened by 3 bases and J by 2 bases, with 13 bases between the two germline ends. The CDR3: CASSPATGLNYGYTF. CDR3 sequence (DNA): TGTGCCAGCTCACCCGCGACAGGACTCAACTATGGCTACACCTTC.

This clone appeared a few times. The chain couples TRBV19 to TRBJ1-4, with D perhaps TRBD1 (6 bases). CDR1 and CDR2 from the germline V gene are LNHDA and SQIVND (reference sequence). This CDR3 region has 14 residues. The V end lost 4 bases, the J end lost 6 bases, and 12 bases lay between the germline ends. The CDR3 DNA reads as TGTGCCAGTAGTACGTGGACAGTTGATGAAAAACTGTTTTTT. Its protein product is CASSTWTVDEKLFF.

The J gene is TRBJ1-2, the V gene TRBV10-3; 7 bases match TRBD1. The J segment lost 4 bases and the V segment lost 6 bases, leaving 8 bases of the junction unmatched. Germline values: CDR1 ENHRY, CDR2 SYGVKD. The CDR3 consists of 14 residues. CDR3 sequence reads: CAISQTGPSYGYTF. The CDR3 bases are TGTGCCATCAGCCAGACAGGGCCCTCCTATGGCTACACCTTC.

This clone was seen a handful of times. The chain joins TRBV11-2 to TRBJ1-2, with no clear D. The V gene's germline CDR1 is SGHAT and CDR2 FQNNGV. This CDR3 region has 13 residues. Trimming pared 0 bases from V and 8 bases from J, leaving 10 bases between. This CDR3 reads CASSLDGNWGYTF. The CDR3, as DNA: TGTGCCAGCAGCTTAGACGGGAATTGGGGCTACACCTTC. The whole variable domain, filled in from reference TRBV11-2 and TRBJ1-2, reads EAGVAQSPRYKIIEKRQSVAFWCNPISGHATLYWYQQILGQGPKLLIQFQNNGVVDDSQLPKDRFSAERLKGVDSTLKIQPAKLEDSAVYLCASSLDGNWGYTFGSGTRLTVV.